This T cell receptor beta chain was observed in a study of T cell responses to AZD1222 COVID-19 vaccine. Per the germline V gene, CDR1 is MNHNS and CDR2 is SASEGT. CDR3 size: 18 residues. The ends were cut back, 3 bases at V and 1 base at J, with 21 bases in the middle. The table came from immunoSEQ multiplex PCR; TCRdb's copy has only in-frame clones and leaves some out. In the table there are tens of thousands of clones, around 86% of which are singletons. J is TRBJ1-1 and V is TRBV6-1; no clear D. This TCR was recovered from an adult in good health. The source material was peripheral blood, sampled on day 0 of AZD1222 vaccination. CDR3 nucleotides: TGTGCCAGCAGTGAGTTTCGGCCCCGGCCAGGACCGAACACTGAAGCTTTCTTT. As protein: CASSEFRPRPGPNTEAFF.